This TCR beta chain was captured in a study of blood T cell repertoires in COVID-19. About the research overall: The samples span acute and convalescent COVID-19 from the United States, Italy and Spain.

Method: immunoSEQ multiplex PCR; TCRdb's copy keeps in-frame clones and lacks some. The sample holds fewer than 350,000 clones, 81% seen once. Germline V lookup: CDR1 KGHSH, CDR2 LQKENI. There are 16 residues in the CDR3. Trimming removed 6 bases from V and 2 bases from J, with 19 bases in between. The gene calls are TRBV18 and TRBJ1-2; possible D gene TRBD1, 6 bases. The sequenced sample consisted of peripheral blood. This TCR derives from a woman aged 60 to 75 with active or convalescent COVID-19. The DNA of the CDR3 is TGTGCCAGCTCCCCCGTTCAGGGGATCGAGAACTATGGCTACACCTTC. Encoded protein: CASSPVQGIENYGYTF.